The 21 T cell receptor beta chains given below trace back to one sample, sequenced in a study of response to subunit inactivated influenza vaccine. Each CDR3 protein gets one entry after TCRdb re-called the RT-PCR reads with MiXCR. The repertoire holds 500,000 to 600,000 distinct CDR3 sequences, roughly 12% seen once, with 9.5% to 11% in the top ten. The same sample was also used in a study of T cells expressing NK-cell markers. This second study notes: For TCR beta, cDNA was produced by 5'RACE template switching with UMIs.

Sequencing was performed on PBMCs from blood, taken on the day of vaccination. The receptors here all came from a man aged 45-65 years who received an inactivated influenza vaccine.

The chain recombines TRBV25-1 with TRBJ2-5, with 8 bases lining up with TRBD2. CDR1 is MGHDK and CDR2 is SYGVNS in the germline V gene. V lost 8 bases and J lost 5; bases outside the gene matches: 4. This CDR3 has 12 residues. CDR3 DNA sequence: TGTGCCAGCCGAGCGGGAGCGGAGACCCAGTACTTC. The encoded protein is CASRAGAETQYF.

The CDR3 DNA is TGCGCCAGCAGCCAAGATATGGCTAGCGGGAACCGGGATACGCAGTATTTT. Translation: CASSQDMASGNRDTQYF. This rearrangement joins TRBV4-3 to TRBJ2-3; TRBD2 matches at 9 bases. CDR3 length equals 17 residues. In germline, CDR1 is LGHNA, CDR2 YSLEER. Trimming removed 0 bases from V and 6 bases from J; junction bases left unmatched: 10.

The chain couples TRBV5-1 to TRBJ2-5; TRBD1 might be the D (6 bases). The germline V and J ends were trimmed by 4 bases and 5 bases, with 12 bases remaining between them. CDR1 SGHRS and CDR2 YFSETQ come from the germline V gene. CDR3 length: 13 residues. As DNA, the CDR3 is TGCGCCAGCAGCATGGCAGGGGTGGAGACCCAGTACTTC. Translating it yields CASSMAGVETQYF.

In its sample, this clonotype was seen a few times. The rearrangement links TRBV5-5 to TRBJ1-2; tentative D call: TRBD1 (5 bases). Germline loops: CDR1 SGHKS, CDR2 YYEKEE (reference sequence). This CDR3 region has 14 residues. Trimming cost V 7 bases and J 4 bases, with 17 bases left between them. The CDR3 DNA reads TGTGCCAGCCTCTTGGGGCAGGGAACCTATGGCTACACCTTC. This gives the protein CASLLGQGTYGYTF.

This clonotype was picked up many times. The chain has TRBV29-1 and TRBJ1-6, with D tentatively TRBD1 (6 bases). Germline V gives CDR1 SQVTM, CDR2 ANQGSEA. The CDR3 sequence is 13 residues long. V lost 5 bases and J 8 bases, leaving 13 bases between the germline ends. CDR3 nucleotides: TGCAGCGTTTCCCAGGGGTTGGATTCACCCCTCCACTTT. It specifies CSVSQGLDSPLHF.

This clonotype was detected only a few times. The chain carries TRBV28 and TRBJ2-6; D possibly corresponds to TRBD1 (5 bases). The CDR3 loop spans 17 amino acids. Germline CDR1 and CDR2: MDHEN and SYDVKM. V dropped 3 bases and J dropped 0 bases, with 12 bases sitting between them. CDR3 sequence reads: CASSLQGAISGANVLTF. The CDR3 DNA follows: TGTGCCAGCAGTTTGCAGGGTGCCATCTCTGGGGCCAACGTCCTGACTTTC.

This chain joins TRBV20-1 and TRBJ2-3; the D gene is possibly TRBD1 (5 bases). The CDR3 is 14 residues long. Trimming cost V 2 bases and J 4 bases, with 13 bases left between them. In germline, CDR1 is DFQATT, CDR2 SNEGSKA (reference sequence). This chain's CDR3 is CSARWQGRPDTQYF. The CDR3 region has the DNA TGCAGTGCTAGATGGCAGGGTAGGCCAGATACGCAGTATTTT.

The chain is built from TRBV10-2 and TRBJ1-1; D not certain. V was shortened by 3 bases and J by 5 bases, with 7 bases between the two germline ends. The length of the CDR3 is 12 residues. Looked up from germline, CDR1 is WSHSY and CDR2 is SAAADI. The CDR3, as DNA: TGCGCCAGCAGTGACATATCGACTGAAGCTTTCTTT. This codes for CASSDISTEAFF.

This clonotype has only a few counts. The rearrangement joins TRBV24-1 to TRBJ2-1, with TRBD2 as a possible D gene (6 bases). Germline V lookup: CDR1 KGHDR, CDR2 SFDVKD. V was cut by 5 bases and J by 0 bases, with 13 bases left in between. The CDR3 is 16 amino acids. The chain's CDR3 is CATSGASAFSYNEQFF. DNA of the CDR3: TGTGCCACCAGTGGGGCTAGCGCCTTCTCCTACAATGAGCAGTTCTTC.

This clonotype was seen ten or more times. This chain links TRBV20-1 with TRBJ2-5; 10 nucleotides align to TRBD2. The ends lost 6 bases at V and 5 bases at J; junction bases unmatched: 9. From germline, CDR1 is DFQATT and CDR2 SNEGSKA (reference sequence). The CDR3 covers 14 residues. This CDR3 reads CSAPASGSLETQYF. In nucleotides, the CDR3 is TGCAGTGCACCTGCTAGCGGGAGCTTGGAGACCCAGTACTTC.

This clonotype came up a few times. In nucleotides, the CDR3 is TGTGCCAGCAGTTTACACCTCAAGGAGACCCAGTACTTC. Translated, it gives CASSLHLKETQYF. The genes are TRBV12-3 or TRBV12-4 and TRBJ2-5; no clear D. The CDR3 is 13 residues long. Trimming took off 2 bases at V and 5 bases at J, with 9 bases between the two ends.

This clonotype was observed a few times. The J gene is TRBJ2-1, the V gene TRBV7-8; the match to TRBD1 covers 12 bases. The CDR3 is 16 amino acids. Germline CDR1 reads SGHVS; CDR2 reads FQNEAQ. V lost 5 bases and J lost 5; bases outside the gene matches: 7. The CDR3 is CASSLDGTGGHNEQFF. The CDR3 DNA follows: TGTGCCAGCAGCCTGGACGGGACAGGGGGCCACAATGAGCAGTTCTTC.

This clonotype was picked up many times. The chain combines TRBV20-1 with TRBJ2-5, with D perhaps matching TRBD2 (5 bases). Per germline, CDR1 DFQATT and CDR2 SNEGSKA (reference sequence). The CDR3 is 14 residues long. V was shortened by 4 bases and J by 2 bases, with 14 bases between the two germline ends. As DNA, the CDR3 is TGCAGTGCTAAGATTCGCGGGTTACAAGAGACCCAGTACTTC. Its protein is CSAKIRGLQETQYF.

This clonotype appeared a few times. The V gene is TRBV20-1, the J gene TRBJ2-7; D not resolved. This CDR3 comprises 13 residues. Germline CDR1 DFQATT, CDR2 SNEGSKA (reference sequence). The ends were cut back, 4 bases at V and 6 bases at J, with 16 bases in the middle. The CDR3: CSAKTPSMGEQYF. The CDR3 coding sequence is TGCAGTGCTAAAACCCCATCGATGGGCGAGCAGTACTTC.

This clonotype was counted many times. The chain couples TRBV24-1 to TRBJ2-1; TRBD2 agrees at 8 bases. With 9 bases clipped from V and 4 bases from J, the junction kept 7 bases outside the gene matches. Germline V gene lookup returns CDR1 KGHDR and CDR2 SFDVKD. The CDR3 totals 14 residues. DNA of the CDR3: TGTGCCACCTCGCCAGCGGGAGAGTACAATGAGCAGTTCTTC. Amino acid sequence: CATSPAGEYNEQFF.

This clonotype was seen repeatedly, ten times or more. The chain combines TRBV7-2 with TRBJ1-2; tentative D call: TRBD1 (5 bases). CDR3 length: 13 amino acids. From germline, CDR1 is SGHTA and CDR2 FQGNSA. The V gene lost 1 base and the J gene lost 7 bases, with 10 bases spanning the gap. The CDR3 nucleotides read TGTGCCAGCAGCTTAGAGGGTAGGGGTGGCTACACCTTC. Its translation: CASSLEGRGGYTF.

The V gene is TRBV14, the J gene TRBJ2-5; 11 bases are a match to TRBD1. The length of the CDR3 is 16 residues. Trimming removed 3 bases from V and 1 base from J; junction bases left unmatched: 4. Germline V gene data show CDR1 as SGHDN and CDR2 as FVKESK. The CDR3 DNA is TGTGCCAGCAGCCACTGGACAGGGGGCTTCCAAGAGACCCAGTACTTC. As protein: CASSHWTGGFQETQYF.

This chain links TRBV7-2 with TRBJ2-2, with D possibly TRBD2 on 6 matching bases. The V and J ends lost 2 bases and 1 base respectively, with 8 bases between them. The CDR3 is 15 residues long. Germline-derived CDR1 and CDR2 are SGHTA and FQGNSA. CDR3 bases: TGTGCCAGCAGCTTAACTAGCCAGAACACCGGGGAGCTGTTTTTT. It yields the protein CASSLTSQNTGELFF. The full variable domain, completed using reference TRBV7-2 and TRBJ2-2, is GAGVSQSPSNKVTEKGKDVELRCDPISGHTALYWYRQSLGQGLEFLIYFQGNSAPDKSGLPSDRFSAERTGGSVSTLTIQRTQQEDSAVYLCASSLTSQNTGELFFGEGSRLTVL.

The gene calls are TRBV6-6 and TRBJ2-5, with 7 bases that match TRBD1. This CDR3 is 12 amino acids long. From germline, CDR1 is MNHNY and CDR2 SVGAGI (reference sequence). V shed 8 bases, J shed 2 bases, and the junction held 2 bases outside the gene matches. CDR3 residues: CASQGVQETQYF. The DNA for the CDR3 is TGTGCCAGCCAGGGGGTTCAAGAGACCCAGTACTTC.

The rearrangement links TRBV4-2 to TRBJ2-3, with 8 positions matching TRBD2. J was trimmed by 4 bases and V by 3 bases; bases with no gene match: 3. The CDR3 extends over 14 amino acids. The V gene's germline CDR1 is LGHNA and CDR2 YNFKEQ. The CDR3 loop reads CASSQRRGADTQYF. In DNA form, the CDR3 reads TGTGCCAGCAGCCAGCGGCGGGGGGCAGATACGCAGTATTTT.

A few counts support this clonotype. The chain links TRBV6-1 to TRBJ2-7; 9 nucleotides match TRBD2. V was pared by 5 bases and J by 2 bases, with 7 bases of the junction left unmatched. This CDR3 contains 15 residues. Per the germline V gene, CDR1 is MNHNS and CDR2 is SASEGT. In DNA form, the CDR3 reads TGTGCCAGCAGTCCCCGGACTAGCGCAACCTACGAGCAGTACTTC. The encoded protein is CASSPRTSATYEQYF.